The 13 T cell receptor beta chains given below trace back to one sample, sequenced in a study of T-cell reconstitution after alpha-beta-depleted transplantation in children. Unique molecular identifiers were incorporated during preparation of the TCRbeta library. TCRdb reanalysed the PCR reads using MiXCR and keeps one entry per CDR3 protein. The sample has 350,000 to 500,000 distinct CDR3 sequences; around two fifths are singletons. The specimen comprised PBMCs, sampled before TCRalphabeta/CD19-depleted stem cell transplant. These receptors were obtained from a girl aged 2 to 9 with aplastic anemia, due to receive a stem cell transplant.

The chain recombines TRBV7-2 with TRBJ1-2; D perhaps matches TRBD1 (5 bases). The germline CDR1 and CDR2 sequences are SGHTA and FQGNSA. The CDR3 spans 14 residues. Trimming left V 5 bases short and J 8 bases short, with 18 bases between. This CDR3 reads CASSPYRSLGGYTF. CDR3 sequence (DNA): TGTGCCAGCAGCCCGTACAGGTCTCTGGGCGGCTACACCTTC.

V usage is TRBV9 and J usage is TRBJ1-1, with a tentative D call TRBD1 (6 bases). Trimming pared 4 bases from V and 6 bases from J, leaving 13 bases between. Per germline, CDR1 SGDLS and CDR2 YYNGEE. The CDR3 is made up of 13 amino acids. CDR3 sequence (DNA): TGTGCCAGCAGCCCTGGGGGGCATGCTGAAGCTTTCTTT. Residues: CASSPGGHAEAFF.

This chain links TRBV12-3 or TRBV12-4 with TRBJ2-6, with D maybe TRBD1 (5 bases). This CDR3 region has 14 residues. Trimming stripped 8 bases from V and 4 bases from J, with 12 bases between. The CDR3 loop is CASCQGWGANVLTF. The DNA of the CDR3 is TGTGCCAGCTGCCAGGGTTGGGGGGCCAACGTCCTGACTTTC.

This clonotype occurred many times. The chain employs TRBV4-1 and TRBJ2-1; possible D gene TRBD2, 6 bases. Trimming removed 4 bases from V and 4 bases from J, with 20 bases in between. This CDR3 comprises 17 residues. Germline V gene sequence: CDR1 MGHRA, CDR2 YSYEKL. CDR3 residues: CASSRVGAGKSYNEQFF. The DNA of the CDR3 is TGCGCCAGCAGCCGGGTCGGGGCGGGAAAATCGTACAATGAGCAGTTCTTC.

The rearrangement links TRBV28 to TRBJ2-3, with 7 nucleotides matching TRBD1. Germline values: CDR1 MDHEN, CDR2 SYDVKM. This CDR3 spans 15 amino acids. V shed 3 bases, J shed 4 bases, and the junction held 7 bases outside the gene matches. Here the CDR3 DNA reads TGTGCCAGCAGTTTCCCGACAGGGTGGCCAGATACGCAGTATTTT. Its translation: CASSFPTGWPDTQYF.

At least ten counts were recorded for this clonotype. V is TRBV3-1 and J is TRBJ2-2; 7 bases are a match to TRBD2. There are 15 residues in the CDR3. J gave up 6 bases and V 0 bases, and 4 bases lay outside the gene matches. The germline V gene encodes CDR1 LGHDT and CDR2 YNNKEL (reference sequence). CDR3 nucleotide sequence: TGTGCCAGCAGCCAAGATGCGGGAGTGTCCGGGGAGCTGTTTTTT. It encodes CASSQDAGVSGELFF.

There are a few counts of this clonotype. This chain joins TRBV5-5 and TRBJ2-7; D is perhaps TRBD1 (6 bases). The CDR3 has 14 residues. Deletions cut 6 bases from V and 2 bases from J, with 15 bases between. CDR1 is SGHKS and CDR2 is YYEKEE in the germline V gene (reference sequence). DNA of the CDR3: TGTGCCAGCAACCTCGCCCAGGGGCCCTACGAGCAGTACTTC. This codes for CASNLAQGPYEQYF. Variable domain in full (rest from reference TRBV5-5 and TRBJ2-7): DAGVTQSPTHLIKTRGQQVTLRCSPISGHKSVSWYQQVLGQGPQFIFQYYEKEERGRGNFPDRFSARQFPNYSSELNVNALLLGDSALYLCASNLAQGPYEQYFGPGTRLTVT.

CDR3 sequence reads: CSASGLAGGFSYNEQFF. The CDR3 DNA is TGCAGTGCTAGCGGACTAGCGGGGGGATTCTCCTACAATGAGCAGTTCTTC. The gene calls are TRBV20-1 and TRBJ2-1; 14 positions agree with TRBD2. The germline V gene encodes CDR1 DFQATT and CDR2 SNEGSKA (reference sequence). Germline trimming cut 3 bases from V and 0 bases from J; bases unmatched to any gene: 4. The CDR3 runs 17 residues.

This clonotype was picked up many times. The chain is built from TRBV6-4 and TRBJ2-7; no clear D. Trimming stripped 3 bases from V and 0 bases from J, with 6 bases between. The V gene's germline CDR1 is MRHNA and CDR2 SNTAGT. The length of the CDR3 is 13 residues. In DNA, the CDR3 is TGTGCCAGCAGTGAGCAGCCCTCCTACGAGCAGTACTTC. This sequence encodes CASSEQPSYEQYF.

This clonotype has just a few counts. The V and J genes are TRBV15 and TRBJ2-3; 11 bases fit TRBD2. The ends lost 1 base at V and 4 bases at J; junction bases unmatched: 4. Germline V lookup: CDR1 LNHNV, CDR2 YYDKDF (reference sequence). The CDR3 extends over 16 amino acids. CDR3 bases: TGTGCCACCAGCAGAGTAGCGGGAGGGGGCGCAGATACGCAGTATTTT. It encodes CATSRVAGGGADTQYF.

J is TRBJ2-7 and V is TRBV4-2, with 11 bases fitting TRBD2. With 3 bases clipped from V and 2 bases from J, the junction kept 6 bases outside the gene matches. The germline V gene encodes CDR1 LGHNA and CDR2 YNFKEQ. This CDR3 spans 16 amino acids. CDR3 in amino acids: CASSQELAGVTYEQYF. The CDR3 DNA reads TGTGCCAGCAGCCAGGAACTAGCGGGGGTGACCTACGAGCAGTACTTC.

This clonotype was seen many times. The V and J genes are TRBV5-1 and TRBJ2-6; the D is unclear. This CDR3 comprises 17 residues. Germline V gives CDR1 SGHRS, CDR2 YFSETQ. V lost 2 bases, J lost 4 bases, and 16 bases lay in between. The CDR3 loop is CASSFTAPRVGANVLTF. The CDR3 nucleotides read TGCGCCAGCAGCTTTACGGCGCCGAGAGTGGGGGCCAACGTCCTGACTTTC.

This clonotype was seen ten or more times. The chain is built from TRBV3-1 and TRBJ2-2; possibly TRBD1 for D (6 bases). This CDR3 contains 14 residues. The V and J ends lost 1 base and 4 bases respectively, with 7 bases between them. Germline loops: CDR1 LGHDT, CDR2 YNNKEL (reference sequence). CDR3 DNA: TGTGCCAGCAGCCAAGGAGGGGGCACCGGGGAGCTGTTTTTT. Its protein is CASSQGGGTGELFF. Full variable domain (remainder filled in from reference TRBV3-1 and TRBJ2-2): DTAVSQTPKYLVTQMGNDKSIKCEQNLGHDTMYWYKQDSKKFLKIMFSYNNKELIINETVPNRFSPKSPDKAHLNLHINSLELGDSAVYFCASSQGGGTGELFFGEGSRLTVL.